The T cell receptor beta chain described here comes from a study of vaccination and CD4 T cells after COVID-19. Study details: Convalescent patients were SARS-CoV-2 positive by nasal swab PCR; several mild, one severe. For post-vaccine samples, collection took place a median approximately 77 days after dose two, ranging from 14 to 241. Cells were stimulated with overlapping spike peptides from SARS-CoV-2, HCoV-NL63, HCoV-OC43 and HCoV-229E.

The CDR3 extends over 15 amino acids. CDR1 and CDR2 (germline): SGHRS, YFSETQ. V gave up 0 bases and J gave up 6 bases, with 10 bases separating them. With the Oncomine TCR Beta short-read assay, DNA from cultured CD4+ T cells was sequenced. Genomic DNA was extracted from cultured CD4+ T cells. TCRdb reanalysed the PCR reads using MiXCR and keeps one entry per CDR3 protein. Of about 14,000 distinct CDR3 sequences in the sample, about 21% were seen once. This clonotype was seen more than once but under ten times. Its matching antigen is unknown. The treatment here: approximately 9-day PBMC culture with coronavirus spike peptide pools or control peptides (ViraFEST assay).

The J gene is TRBJ1-6, the V gene TRBV5-1, with D possibly being TRBD1 (5 bases). Sequencing was performed on cultured CD4+ T cells from blood. This receptor was obtained from a human donor with COVID-19. The CDR3 spells CASSLDGGPNSPLHF. CDR3 sequence (DNA): TGCGCCAGCAGCTTGGATGGGGGACCTAATTCACCCCTCCACTTT.